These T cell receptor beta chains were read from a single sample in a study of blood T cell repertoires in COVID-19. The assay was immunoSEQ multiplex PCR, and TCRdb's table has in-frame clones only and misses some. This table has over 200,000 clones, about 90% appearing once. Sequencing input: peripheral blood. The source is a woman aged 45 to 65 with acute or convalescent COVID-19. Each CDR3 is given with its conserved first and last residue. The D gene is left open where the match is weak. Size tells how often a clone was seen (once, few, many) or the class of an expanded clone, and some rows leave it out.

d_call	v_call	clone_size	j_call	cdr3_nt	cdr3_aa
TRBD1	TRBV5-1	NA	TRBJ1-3	TGCGCCAGCAGCTCACAGGGGCCTGGAAACACCATATATTTT	CASSSQGPGNTIYF
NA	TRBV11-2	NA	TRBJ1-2	TGTGCCAGCAGCTTTGGAGGGGCTAGTGGCTACACCTTC	CASSFGGASGYTF
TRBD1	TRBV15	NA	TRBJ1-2	TGTGCCACCAGCAGAGATCATTCTGGCAGGGGGTATGGCTACACCTTC	CATSRDHSGRGYGYTF
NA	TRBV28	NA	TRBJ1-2	TGTGCCAGCAGTTTAAGCCCCAGGGGCTATGGCTACACCTTC	CASSLSPRGYGYTF
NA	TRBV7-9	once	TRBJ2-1	TGTGCCAGCAGCTTAGTTTCGGGGTACAATGAGCAGTTCTTC	CASSLVSGYNEQFF
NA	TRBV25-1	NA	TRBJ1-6	TGTGCCAGCAGTGAACAGGGGTGGAATTCACCCCTCCACTTT	CASSEQGWNSPLHF
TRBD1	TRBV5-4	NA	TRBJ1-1	TGTGCCAGCAGCTTGAGACAGGGCATGAACACTGAAGCTTTCTTT	CASSLRQGMNTEAFF
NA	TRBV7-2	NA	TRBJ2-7	TGTGCCAGCAGCCCCATGTCGAGTTCGTACGAGCAGTACTTC	CASSPMSSSYEQYF
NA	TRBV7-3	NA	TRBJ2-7	TGTGCCAGCAGCCCCTCATTAGACAGCTACGAGCAGTACTTC	CASSPSLDSYEQYF
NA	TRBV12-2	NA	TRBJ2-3	TGTGCAAGTCGCTTTGAGATTGGACTAGCGGGAACCACAGATACGCAGTATTTT	CASRFEIGLAGTTDTQYF
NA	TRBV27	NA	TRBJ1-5	TGTGCCAGCAGCGAGGCAGGGAGCAATCAGCCCCAGCATTTT	CASSEAGSNQPQHF
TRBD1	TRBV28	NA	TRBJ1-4	TGTGCCAGCAGTTCCACGGGACAGGGCGAAAAACTGTTTTTT	CASSSTGQGEKLFF
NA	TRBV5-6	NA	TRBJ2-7	TGTGCCAGCTTTTCCCCTAGCTCCTACGAGCAGTACTTC	CASFSPSSYEQYF